These 20 T cell receptor beta chains were all obtained from the same sample, sequenced in a study of T cell responses to AZD1222 COVID-19 vaccine. This table comes from immunoSEQ multiplex PCR, and its TCRdb copy is limited to in-frame clones, with some not included. The sample contains 110,000 to 150,000 clones, about 92% of which appear only once. The sample here was peripheral blood, taken on day 0 of AZD1222 vaccination. The source of these receptors is an adult in good health.

The chain has TRBV7-6 and TRBJ2-1; D remains ambiguous. The CDR3 totals 16 residues. Germline lookup yields CDR1 SGHVS and CDR2 FNYEAQ. V dropped 3 bases and J dropped 5 bases, with 17 bases sitting between them. In nucleotides, the CDR3 is TGTGCCAGCAGCTTGTGGGTTTCCCTGTCTCACAATGAGCAGTTCTTC. It yields the protein CASSLWVSLSHNEQFF.

The rearrangement joins TRBV11-3 to TRBJ1-3; no clear D gene. Trimming removed 3 bases from V and 2 bases from J, with 8 bases in between. Germline CDR1 SGHNT, CDR2 YENEEA. This CDR3 has 14 residues. Here the CDR3 DNA reads TGTGCCAGCAGCTTGGGCCGACCTGGAAACACCATATATTTT. It specifies CASSLGRPGNTIYF.

The chain carries TRBV18 and TRBJ1-4; D gene ambiguous. Germline V gives CDR1 KGHSH, CDR2 LQKENI. Trimming removed 3 bases at V and 0 bases at J, with 5 bases between. The CDR3 loop spans 14 amino acids. The CDR3 bases are TGTGCCAGCTCACCCGAGTCAACTAATGAAAAACTGTTTTTT. It encodes CASSPESTNEKLFF.

The chain employs TRBV18 and TRBJ1-3; D is uncertain. Germline CDR1 and CDR2: KGHSH and LQKENI. The CDR3 is made up of 15 amino acids. The germline V and J ends were trimmed by 3 bases and 0 bases, with 9 bases remaining between them. The CDR3 DNA sequence: TGTGCCAGCTCACCGCAAGAACACTCTGGAAACACCATATATTTT. It translates to CASSPQEHSGNTIYF. Supplemented by reference TRBV18 and TRBJ1-3, the full variable domain reads NAGVMQNPRHLVRRRGQEARLRCSPMKGHSHVYWYRQLPEEGLKFMVYLQKENIIDESGMPKERFSAEFPKEGPSILRIQQVVRGDSAAYFCASSPQEHSGNTIYFGEGSWLTVV.

The sample holds one count of this clone. J is TRBJ2-2 and V is TRBV28; D may be TRBD2 (5 bases). The length of the CDR3 is 17 residues. Germline CDR1 is MDHEN and CDR2 is SYDVKM. V lost 4 bases and J lost 5, with 20 bases in between. The CDR3 region has the DNA TGTGCCAGCAGTTCCCCCGGGGAGCCCAGAACAACCGGGGAGCTGTTTTTT. Translated: CASSSPGEPRTTGELFF.

Concerning this clone: A read error may account for a junction end that differs from germline. The J gene is TRBJ1-1, the V gene TRBV10-3; possibly TRBD1 for D (5 bases). The CDR3 loop spans 14 amino acids. CDR1 is ENHRY and CDR2 is SYGVKD in the germline V gene. This CDR3 is CAITREGLRERLLF. CDR3 sequence (DNA): TGTGCCATCACCAGAGAGGGGCTTCGGGAGAGACTTTTATTT.

The J gene is TRBJ2-3, the V gene TRBV11-3; 8 bases fit TRBD2. This CDR3 is built from 15 residues. V gave up 1 base and J gave up 6 bases; unmatched junction bases: 6. Germline V CDR1 and CDR2: SGHNT, YENEEA. The CDR3 nucleotides are TGTGCCAGCAGCTTAGGAAGTCCTAGCGGGGATACGCAGTATTTT. This sequence encodes CASSLGSPSGDTQYF.

This clone was found a few times. The chain links TRBV2 to TRBJ1-6; D ambiguous. Per germline, CDR1 SNHLY and CDR2 FYNNEI. The CDR3 is 14 amino acids. V lost 6 bases, J lost 8 bases, and 14 bases lay in between. Here the CDR3 DNA reads TGTGCCAGCAGAAAAGGGTTTATCGATTCACCCCTCCACTTT. It yields the protein CASRKGFIDSPLHF.

This chain uses TRBV11-2 with TRBJ2-5; D remains ambiguous. The CDR3 runs to 16 residues. V lost 5 bases and J lost 0, with 16 bases in between. The V gene's germline CDR1 is SGHAT and CDR2 FQNNGV. In DNA, the CDR3 is TGTGCCAGCAGCCTAAGGCCGGGCCTGTACCAAGAGACCCAGTACTTC. It is translated as CASSLRPGLYQETQYF.

This chain joins TRBV2 and TRBJ1-2; 8 bases fit TRBD1. J lost 4 bases, V lost 4 bases, and 14 bases had no gene match. CDR1 SNHLY and CDR2 FYNNEI come from the germline V gene. There are 17 residues in the CDR3. Here the CDR3 DNA reads TGTGCCAGCAGTGTCCCCCTGGGACAGGCGACACTCTATGGCTACACCTTC. Translation: CASSVPLGQATLYGYTF. Using reference TRBV2 and TRBJ1-2 for the parts outside the CDR3, the full variable domain is EPEVTQTPSHQVTQMGQEVILRCVPISNHLYFYWYRQILGQKVEFLVSFYNNEISEKSEIFDDQFSVERPDGSNFTLKIRSTKLEDSAMYFCASSVPLGQATLYGYTFGSGTRLTVV.

The genes are TRBV24-1 and TRBJ2-1; possible D gene TRBD2, 6 bases. The germline V gene encodes CDR1 KGHDR and CDR2 SFDVKD. The CDR3 contains 12 residues. V was pared by 9 bases and J by 10 bases, with 15 bases between. The CDR3 sequence: CATRGTAGEQFF. The CDR3 DNA sequence: TGTGCCACCCGGGGGACCGCCGGGGAGCAGTTCTTC.

The rearrangement links TRBV7-6 to TRBJ1-6; no clear D gene. CDR3 length: 13 amino acids. Trimming cost V 8 bases and J 5 bases, with 10 bases left between them. The V gene's germline CDR1 is SGHVS and CDR2 FNYEAQ. The CDR3 DNA reads TGTGCCAGCTGTAGATCAAATAATTCACCCCTCCACTTT. Protein product: CASCRSNNSPLHF.

This chain connects TRBV30 to TRBJ1-5, with TRBD1 matching 7 bases. CDR3 length: 14 residues. Per the germline V gene, CDR1 is GTSNPN and CDR2 is SVGIG (reference sequence). The V gene end was trimmed by 3 bases and the J gene end by 3 bases; junction bases not matched to a gene: 5. The CDR3 here is CAWRGDSPNQPQHF. The CDR3 region has the DNA TGTGCCTGGAGGGGGGACAGCCCCAATCAGCCCCAGCATTTT.

V is TRBV27 and J is TRBJ2-4; 8 bases line up with TRBD2. There are 13 residues in the CDR3. The J segment lost 5 bases and the V segment lost 4 bases, leaving 1 base of the junction unmatched. Germline assignment: CDR1 MNHEY and CDR2 SMNVEV (reference sequence). This CDR3 is CASSSGGENIQYF. CDR3 nucleotides: TGTGCCAGCAGTTCGGGAGGGGAAAACATTCAGTACTTC.

In this sample, this clone turned up a few times. The genes are TRBV2 and TRBJ2-1; 15 nucleotides match TRBD2. CDR3 size: 13 residues. V lost 6 bases and J lost 13; bases outside the gene matches: 4. Germline V gene lookup returns CDR1 SNHLY and CDR2 FYNNEI. CDR3 DNA sequence: TGTGCCAGCAGGGGACTAGCGGGGGGCCCCCAGTTCTTC. Amino acids: CASRGLAGGPQFF. Full variable domain (remainder filled in from reference TRBV2 and TRBJ2-1): EPEVTQTPSHQVTQMGQEVILRCVPISNHLYFYWYRQILGQKVEFLVSFYNNEISEKSEIFDDQFSVERPDGSNFTLKIRSTKLEDSAMYFCASRGLAGGPQFFGPGTRLTVL.

This clone came up a few times. The V gene is TRBV4-1, the J gene TRBJ1-6, with 8 nucleotides matching TRBD1. Looked up from germline, CDR1 is MGHRA and CDR2 is YSYEKL. With 6 bases clipped from V and 3 bases from J, the junction kept 1 base outside the gene matches. CDR3 size: 14 residues. The CDR3 DNA reads as TGCGCCAGCAGAGGACAGGGCTATAATTCACCCCTCCACTTT. It encodes CASRGQGYNSPLHF.

CDR3 sequence reads: CASSSVNYNEQFF. The CDR3 DNA is TGTGCCAGCAGTTCCGTCAACTACAATGAGCAGTTCTTC. The chain employs TRBV12-3 or TRBV12-4 and TRBJ2-1; no definite D call. The ends were cut back, 4 bases at V and 3 bases at J, with 7 bases in the middle. The CDR3 sequence is 13 residues long.

The chain employs TRBV19 and TRBJ1-1; D gene uncertain. Per the germline V gene, CDR1 is LNHDA and CDR2 is SQIVND (reference sequence). V dropped 9 bases and J dropped 1 base, with 9 bases sitting between them. This CDR3 contains 12 residues. The CDR3 DNA sequence: TGTGCCAGCCGGATTGGGAACACTGAAGCTTTCTTT. This sequence encodes CASRIGNTEAFF. Using reference TRBV19 and TRBJ1-1 for the parts outside the CDR3, the full variable domain is DGGITQSPKYLFRKEGQNVTLSCEQNLNHDAMYWYRQDPGQGLRLIYYSQIVNDFQKGDIAEGYSVSREKKESFPLTVTSAQKNPTAFYLCASRIGNTEAFFGQGTRLTVV.

The gene calls are TRBV5-1 and TRBJ2-5, with D maybe TRBD2 (6 bases). Trimming pared 3 bases from V and 5 bases from J, leaving 11 bases between. Germline CDR1 SGHRS, CDR2 YFSETQ. This CDR3 spans 13 amino acids. The DNA for the CDR3 is TGCGCCAGCAGCTGGAGGGCGGGTGAGACCCAGTACTTC. It encodes CASSWRAGETQYF. The full variable domain, in which reference TRBV5-1 and TRBJ2-5 provide the parts outside the CDR3, is KAGVTQTPRYLIKTRGQQVTLSCSPISGHRSVSWYQQTPGQGLQFLFEYFSETQRNKGNFPGRFSGRQFSNSRSEMNVSTLELGDSALYLCASSWRAGETQYFGPGTRLLVL.

Comment on this clone: Different DNA sequences within this sample yield the same CDR3. This chain connects TRBV7-9 to TRBJ1-4, with TRBD1 matching 11 bases. With 5 bases clipped from V and 8 bases from J, the junction kept 4 bases outside the gene matches. CDR3 length: 14 residues. The germline gives CDR1 SEHNR, CDR2 FQNEAQ (reference sequence). Here the CDR3 DNA reads TGTGCCAGCAGCCCGGACAGGGGGCTGGAAAAACTGTTTTTT. This gives the protein CASSPDRGLEKLFF.